This record concerns one T cell receptor (beta chain) sequence. The germline gene is not matched at one end of the junction; a read error may be the cause. As originally analysed: Estimation of nucleated cell counts relied on the amplification of reference gene primers. The data were produced by immunoSEQ multiplex PCR, yet TCRdb's version contains in-frame clones alone and is incomplete. The V and J calls and clone size come from that table; D and trimming were worked out from the DNA. The sample shows some 59,000 clones, 65% to 80% of them seen only once. This CDR3 is 12 amino acids long. Germline-derived CDR1 and CDR2 are LNHNV and YYDKDF (reference sequence). The data originate from a study of blood T cell repertoires in COVID-19. Overall study context: Some COVID-19 samples were acute and others convalescent; all came from the United States, Italy and Spain. Sources were T cells, B-cell-depleted T cells, or PBMCs; the material itself was cDNA or gDNA.

Enrolled during active infection, Seattle patients were then followed longitudinally. The J gene is TRBJ1-4, the V gene TRBV15; tentative D call: TRBD1 (6 bases). The specimen was peripheral blood. The TCR was taken from a man younger than 40 with COVID-19, enrolled during active disease. In DNA form, the CDR3 reads TGTGCCACCGGCAGGGGCAATGAAAAACTGTTTTTT. It is translated as CATGRGNEKLFF.